Shown below are 30 T cell receptor beta chains from a single sample sequenced in a study of spatial heterogeneity in lung cancer. Study-wide results and limits: Mutation counts in tumors were tracked by counts of expanded intratumoral alpha and beta TCRs.

The time point denotes: sample taken at primary tumor resection. TCRdb recomputed calls from the 5' RACE reads with MiXCR, one row per CDR3 protein. The sample shows thousands of distinct CDR3 sequences, 11% to 15% of them seen only once. The antigens of these receptors remain unknown. The sample in question was lung tumor tissue, obtained at surgery. These TCRs come from a female donor with early-stage non-small cell lung cancer.

Ten or more counts support this clonotype. This beta chain lies outside the target of a library built for alpha chains; its clone size means little. This chain uses TRBV5-1 with TRBJ1-1, with a weak D call TRBD1 (6 bases). The V gene's germline CDR1 is SGHRS and CDR2 YFSETQ. The CDR3 loop spans 13 amino acids. Between the trimmed V and J ends, which lost 4 bases and 5 bases, there was a span of 12 bases. The CDR3 spells CASSPGHRTEAFF. CDR3 bases: TGCGCCAGCAGCCCGGGACATAGAACTGAAGCTTTCTTT.

Many counts were recorded for this clonotype. This beta chain was picked up by a library intended for alpha chains and is off target, so its count carries little meaning. The gene calls are TRBV20-1 and TRBJ1-2; D is perhaps TRBD1 (5 bases). Germline values: CDR1 DFQATT, CDR2 SNEGSKA (reference sequence). There are 15 residues in the CDR3. With 3 bases removed from V and 4 bases from J, the gap between germline ends came to 18 bases. CDR3: CSASVGDAVVYGYTF. The CDR3 DNA reads TGCAGTGCTAGCGTCGGGGACGCCGTGGTCTATGGCTACACCTTC.

The table lists this clonotype with many counts. This beta chain is an off-target read within a library intended for alpha chains, so its frequency means little. The chain links TRBV5-4 to TRBJ1-3; 8 bases match TRBD1. Germline V gene data show CDR1 as SGHNT and CDR2 as YYREEE (reference sequence). The V and J ends lost 0 bases and 1 base, in that order; junction bases with no gene match: 3. The CDR3 has 16 residues. The DNA of the CDR3 is TGTGCCAGCAGCTTGGCAGGGGGCTGGTCTGGAAACACCATATATTTT. Translating gives CASSLAGGWSGNTIYF.

With respect to this clonotype: This beta chain is a stray sequence in a library constructed for alpha chains; its clone size is not meaningful. J is TRBJ2-5 and V is TRBV5-1; no firm D call. Deletions cut 1 base from V and 3 bases from J, with 10 bases between. Per the germline V gene, CDR1 is SGHRS and CDR2 is YFSETQ. The CDR3 totals 14 residues. The CDR3 spells CASSLSRTKETQYF. The CDR3 DNA sequence: TGCGCCAGCAGCTTGAGCAGGACCAAAGAGACCCAGTACTTC.

This clonotype was counted ten times or more. Since the library was made to target alpha chains, this beta chain is a stray read and its abundance is not meaningful. The V call is TRBV7-6, the J call TRBJ1-5; D is unresolved. Germline CDR1 is SGHVS and CDR2 is FNYEAQ. The CDR3 runs 15 residues. V lost 1 base and J lost 0, with 7 bases in between. The CDR3 is CASSLGPYSNQPQHF. In DNA, the CDR3 is TGTGCCAGCAGCTTAGGGCCTTATAGCAATCAGCCCCAGCATTTT.

Notes on this clonotype: At one end the junction does not follow the germline gene, possibly because of a read error. This beta chain turned up in a library designed for alpha chains; as an off-target read, its abundance says little. The chain couples TRBV4-2 to TRBJ2-5, with unresolved D. CDR1 and CDR2 (germline): LGHNA, YNFKEQ. The CDR3 contains 16 residues. Written as DNA, the CDR3 is TGTGTCAGCAGCCAAGACGTAACAGTAATTAGTGAGACCCAGTACTTC. It translates to CVSSQDVTVISETQYF.

The table lists this clonotype with many counts. The library was prepared for alpha chains; this beta chain is a stray read, so its frequency means little. This chain uses TRBV29-1 with TRBJ2-5; weak D call: TRBD1 (5 bases). The V and J ends lost 3 bases and 0 bases respectively, with 8 bases between them. The CDR3 runs to 13 residues. The germline V gene encodes CDR1 SQVTM and CDR2 ANQGSEA. The CDR3: CSVERQYQETQYF. In DNA form, the CDR3 reads TGCAGCGTTGAGCGACAGTACCAAGAGACCCAGTACTTC.

Comment on this clonotype: As an off-target read in a library built for alpha chains, this beta chain has a frequency of little significance. The chain uses TRBV2 and TRBJ1-1; no definite D call. Trimming took 4 bases from V and 6 from J, leaving 15 bases between them. Germline CDR1 SNHLY, CDR2 FYNNEI. CDR3 length: 14 residues. CDR3 loop: CASSAWTAGAEAFF. In DNA form, the CDR3 reads TGTGCCAGCAGTGCCTGGACGGCGGGTGCTGAAGCTTTCTTT.

As for this clonotype: This beta chain is a stray read from a library made for alpha chains; its abundance is not meaningful. This sequence joins TRBV3-1 and TRBJ2-3, with a possible D match to TRBD2 (5 bases). Trimming pared 6 bases from V and 6 bases from J, leaving 19 bases between. Germline CDR1 reads LGHDT; CDR2 reads YNNKEL (reference sequence). There are 15 residues in the CDR3. DNA for the CDR3: TGTGCCAGCAGTCAACTAGGACCCGGAGTCGATACGCAGTATTTT. Translated, it gives CASSQLGPGVDTQYF.

This clonotype was observed at least ten times. Little can be read into the size of this beta chain, an off-target read in a library designed for alpha chains. This chain joins TRBV12-3 or TRBV12-4 and TRBJ2-7; 7 nucleotides align to TRBD1. The CDR3 runs 14 residues. J lost 0 bases, V lost 6 bases, and 5 bases had no gene match. Here the CDR3 DNA reads TGTGCCAGCAGCCGCCGGGACAGCTCCTACGAGCAGTACTTC. Translated: CASSRRDSSYEQYF.

A note on this clonotype: This beta chain turned up in a library designed for alpha chains; as an off-target read, its abundance says little. The J gene is TRBJ2-3, the V gene TRBV7-2; D is uncertain. Germline values: CDR1 SGHTA, CDR2 FQGNSA. This CDR3 contains 11 residues. The V gene lost 4 bases and the J gene lost 4 bases, with 3 bases spanning the gap. The CDR3 nucleotides are TGTGCCAGCAGCTATGCAGATACGCAGTATTTT. Translated, it gives CASSYADTQYF.

By share of the sample, this clonotype is medium-sized. This beta chain came through as a stray read in a library set up for alpha chains, and its size says little. This chain connects TRBV7-9 to TRBJ1-6; possible D gene TRBD1, 5 bases. CDR3 length equals 14 residues. V was pared by 3 bases and J by 10 bases, with 13 bases between. Germline CDR1 is SEHNR and CDR2 is FQNEAQ (reference sequence). CDR3 DNA: TGTGCCAGCAGCTTGGATCAGGGTTTCTCACCCCTCCACTTT. Translated, it gives CASSLDQGFSPLHF.

This clonotype was recorded at least ten times. Because this beta chain is a stray read in a library intended to capture alpha chains, its abundance should not be given much weight. The chain combines TRBV30 with TRBJ2-7; D possibly matches TRBD1 or TRBD2 (5 bases each). Germline CDR1 reads GTSNPN; CDR2 reads SVGIG (reference sequence). The CDR3 is made up of 12 amino acids. V lost 7 bases and J 3 bases, leaving 13 bases between the germline ends. This chain's CDR3 is CAFEGYRYEQYF. For the CDR3, the DNA is TGTGCCTTTGAGGGGTATCGCTACGAGCAGTACTTC.

This clonotype has just a few counts. With the library built for alpha chains, this beta chain is off target and its frequency is not meaningful. The V and J genes are TRBV28 and TRBJ2-2; D is possibly TRBD1 (5 bases). V was shortened by 6 bases and J by 5 bases, with 7 bases between the two germline ends. CDR3 length: 12 residues. Germline CDR1 MDHEN, CDR2 SYDVKM. The CDR3 region has the DNA TGTGCCAGCAGATACAGGACCGGGGAGCTGTTTTTT. Translating gives CASRYRTGELFF.

This clonotype was found many times. Being off target in a library aimed at alpha chains, this beta chain has a size of little meaning. The chain carries TRBV7-8 and TRBJ1-6, with D tentatively TRBD1 (6 bases). The CDR3 totals 16 residues. Germline lookup yields CDR1 SGHVS and CDR2 FQNEAQ. The V end was cut by 1 base, the J end by 7 bases, with 14 bases between. Here the CDR3 DNA reads TGTGCCAGCAGCTTAGAACCCAGGGGTCGGAATTCACCCCTCCACTTT. Amino acids: CASSLEPRGRNSPLHF.

On this clonotype itself: For a library built for alpha chains, this beta chain is a stray read; little rests on its size. This chain joins TRBV9 and TRBJ2-2; D perhaps matches TRBD2 (5 bases). The germline gives CDR1 SGDLS, CDR2 YYNGEE. The CDR3 is 13 amino acids. The V end was cut by 2 bases, the J end by 3 bases, with 5 bases between. CDR3: CASSVGDTGELFF. The DNA of the CDR3 is TGTGCCAGCAGCGTGGGAGACACCGGGGAGCTGTTTTTT.

This clonotype ranks as medium-sized. This beta chain represents an off-target read in a library built for alpha chains; its size is of limited meaning. The chain has TRBV7-2 and TRBJ2-3; 7 bases are shared with TRBD2. Germline CDR1 and CDR2: SGHTA and FQGNSA. CDR3 length: 17 residues. Trimming cost V 0 bases and J 2 bases; bases outside gene matches: 8. Here the CDR3 DNA reads TGTGCCAGCAGCTTAGCGTGGGGCCGGGGGGACACAGATACGCAGTATTTT. Encoded protein: CASSLAWGRGDTDTQYF.

By frequency in the sample, this clonotype is medium-sized. This beta chain appears as a stray read in a library generated for alpha chains; its size is not informative. This sequence joins TRBV7-9 and TRBJ1-5; D gene uncertain. Germline CDR1 reads SEHNR; CDR2 reads FQNEAQ (reference sequence). Trimming took off 1 base at V and 2 bases at J, with 15 bases between the two ends. The CDR3 is made up of 17 amino acids. CDR3: CASSLGLDPGGNQPQHF. DNA for the CDR3: TGTGCCAGCAGCTTAGGACTAGACCCTGGGGGCAATCAGCCCCAGCATTTT. Drawing the rest from reference TRBV7-9 and TRBJ1-5, the complete variable domain is DTGVSQNPRHKITKRGQNVTFRCDPISEHNRLYWYRQTLGQGPEFLTYFQNEAQLEKSRLLSDRFSAERPKGSFSTLEIQRTEQGDSAMYLCASSLGLDPGGNQPQHFGDGTRLSIL.

This clonotype was counted at least ten times. This beta chain came through as a stray read in a library set up for alpha chains, and its size says little. CDR3 nucleotides: TGTGCCAGCAGCCGCCCGAGACAGTCCGGATCCTACGAGCAGTACTTC. Residues: CASSRPRQSGSYEQYF. This chain links TRBV4-2 with TRBJ2-7; perhaps TRBD1 as D (5 bases). The length of the CDR3 is 16 residues. V was cut by 4 bases and J by 1 base, with 17 bases left in between. Per the germline V gene, CDR1 is LGHNA and CDR2 is YNFKEQ.

This clonotype showed up many times. A library prepared for alpha chains yielded this beta chain as an off-target read; its size is of little meaning. J is TRBJ1-1 and V is TRBV6-5; no clear D. The CDR3 totals 13 residues. V was trimmed by 4 bases and J by 8 bases, leaving 14 bases between them. In germline, CDR1 is MNHEY, CDR2 SVGAGI. The CDR3 reads CASSSSLGWEAFF. In DNA form, the CDR3 reads TGTGCCAGCAGTTCCTCCCTTGGGTGGGAAGCTTTCTTT.

Details on this clonotype: A library prepared for alpha chains yielded this beta chain as an off-target read; its size is of little meaning. V usage is TRBV20-1 and J usage is TRBJ2-1; maybe TRBD1 (5 bases). Trimming took off 3 bases at V and 6 bases at J, with 9 bases between the two ends. The germline gives CDR1 DFQATT, CDR2 SNEGSKA (reference sequence). The CDR3 length is 12 residues. CDR3: CSARKDTNEQFF. The CDR3 region has the DNA TGCAGTGCTAGGAAGGACACCAATGAGCAGTTCTTC.

In regard to this clonotype: This beta chain represents an off-target read in a library built for alpha chains; its size is of limited meaning. The chain joins TRBV19 to TRBJ2-3; 12 positions match TRBD2. The CDR3 covers 15 residues. Trimming at V came to 1 base and at J to 7 bases, leaving 3 bases not matched to a gene. From germline, CDR1 is LNHDA and CDR2 SQIVND (reference sequence). The CDR3: CASSIASGGANTQYF. In DNA form, the CDR3 reads TGTGCCAGTAGTATAGCTAGCGGGGGGGCGAATACGCAGTATTTT.

This clonotype has at least ten counts. The size of this beta chain means little, since it is a stray read in a library made for alpha chains. J is TRBJ2-2 and V is TRBV7-8; 12 bases fit TRBD2. Per germline, CDR1 SGHVS and CDR2 FQNEAQ. The V and J ends lost 7 bases and 5 bases, in that order; junction bases with no gene match: 5. The CDR3 runs 15 residues. The CDR3 is CASKLAGGPTGELFF. CDR3 in DNA: TGTGCCAGCAAACTAGCGGGGGGCCCGACCGGGGAGCTGTTTTTT.

This clonotype is classed as medium-sized (0.01 to 0.1%). This beta chain appears as a stray read in a library generated for alpha chains; its size is not informative. This chain joins TRBV5-1 and TRBJ1-1, with 7 bases matching TRBD1. The CDR3 extends over 16 amino acids. Looked up from germline, CDR1 is SGHRS and CDR2 is YFSETQ. The V and J ends lost 0 bases and 1 base, in that order; junction bases with no gene match: 6. The chain's CDR3 is CASSLGPGQPNTEAFF. In DNA, the CDR3 is TGCGCCAGCAGCTTGGGTCCGGGACAGCCGAACACTGAAGCTTTCTTT.

By sample fraction, this clonotype is medium-sized. This beta chain lies outside the target of a library built for alpha chains; its clone size means little. The gene calls are TRBV6-5 and TRBJ2-3; the D gene is possibly TRBD2 (7 bases). CDR1 and CDR2 (germline): MNHEY, SVGAGI. The CDR3 is 16 residues long. With 7 bases removed from V and 1 base from J, the gap between germline ends came to 18 bases. CDR3 amino acids: CASTKLGGGGTDTQYF. The CDR3 DNA reads TGTGCCAGCACCAAACTAGGAGGGGGGGGCACAGATACGCAGTATTTT.

By its share, this clonotype is medium-sized. This beta chain slipped into a library made for alpha chains as a stray read, so its size is not meaningful. V usage is TRBV25-1 and J usage is TRBJ1-2; no reliable D call. Germline V CDR1 and CDR2: MGHDK, SYGVNS. The CDR3 has 13 residues. Trimming shortened V by 6 bases and J by 4 bases, and 12 bases separated the two germline ends. This CDR3 is CASRPRFFYGYTF. The CDR3 DNA is TGTGCCAGCAGACCCCGGTTCTTCTATGGCTACACCTTC.

This clonotype was found once. Within a library made for alpha chains, this beta chain is off target, and its count is uninformative. The V call is TRBV28, the J call TRBJ1-2; TRBD1 matches 10 bases. The germline V gene encodes CDR1 MDHEN and CDR2 SYDVKM. The ends lost 5 bases at V and 2 bases at J; junction bases unmatched: 2. The CDR3 is 14 residues long. This chain's CDR3 is CASSLGQGNYGYTF. The CDR3 nucleotides are TGTGCCAGCAGTCTGGGACAGGGGAACTATGGCTACACCTTC.

About this clonotype: This beta chain came through as a stray read in a library set up for alpha chains, and its size says little. This chain connects TRBV10-3 to TRBJ2-5, with TRBD2 identical over 7 bases. CDR3 length: 15 residues. CDR1 and CDR2 from the germline V gene are ENHRY and SYGVKD. Trimming removed 3 bases from V and 2 bases from J; junction bases left unmatched: 6. The CDR3 loop reads CAISDRLASQETQYF. The CDR3 bases are TGTGCCATCAGTGACCGACTAGCCTCACAAGAGACCCAGTACTTC.

This clonotype rates as medium-sized. This beta chain was picked up by a library intended for alpha chains and is off target, so its count carries little meaning. V usage is TRBV7-2 and J usage is TRBJ1-1; the match to TRBD1 covers 7 bases. The CDR3 spans 17 residues. Germline assignment: CDR1 SGHTA and CDR2 FQGNSA. The junction had 11 bases not matched to a gene; V was cut back by 3 bases and J by 1 base. This CDR3 reads CASSLTGSGAKNTEAFF. In nucleotides, the CDR3 is TGTGCCAGCAGCTTGACAGGGTCTGGGGCGAAGAACACTGAAGCTTTCTTT.

Points on this clonotype: Being off target in a library aimed at alpha chains, this beta chain has a size of little meaning. The chain links TRBV5-6 to TRBJ1-1; no clear D gene. The V and J ends lost 2 bases and 11 bases respectively, with 13 bases between them. CDR1 is SGHDT, CDR2 YYEEEE, per germline. The CDR3 extends over 12 amino acids. The CDR3 sequence: CASSLNNRGAFF. The CDR3 nucleotides read TGTGCCAGCAGCTTAAATAACCGTGGGGCTTTCTTT.